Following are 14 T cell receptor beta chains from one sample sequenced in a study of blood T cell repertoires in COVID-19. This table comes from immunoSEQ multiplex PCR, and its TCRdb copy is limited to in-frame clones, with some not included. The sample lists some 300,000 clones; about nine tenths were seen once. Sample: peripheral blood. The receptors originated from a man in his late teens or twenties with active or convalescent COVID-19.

The CDR3, as DNA: TGTGCCAGCAGCTCCCGCCCCGCGACAGATACGCAGTATTTT. Translation gives CASSSRPATDTQYF. The chain uses TRBV7-2 and TRBJ2-3; D uncertain. Germline CDR1 is SGHTA and CDR2 is FQGNSA. The CDR3 sequence is 14 residues long. Trimming pared 4 bases from V and 3 bases from J, leaving 11 bases between.

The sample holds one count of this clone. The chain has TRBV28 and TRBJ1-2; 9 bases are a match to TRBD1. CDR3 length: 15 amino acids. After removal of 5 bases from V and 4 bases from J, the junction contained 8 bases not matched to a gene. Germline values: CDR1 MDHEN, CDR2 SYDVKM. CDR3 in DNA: TGTGCCAGCAGTCCGGGACAGGGAGGGTTCTATGGCTACACCTTC. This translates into CASSPGQGGFYGYTF.

The CDR3 here is CASSQDLAGGGKLFF. DNA for the CDR3: TGTGCCAGCAGCCAAGATCTGGCAGGGGGTGGAAAACTGTTTTTT. This sequence joins TRBV3-1 (or the pseudogene TRBV3-2) and TRBJ1-4; 7 bases line up with TRBD1. This CDR3 is built from 15 residues. V was clipped by 0 bases and J by 10 bases; unmatched bases: 8. Germline V CDR1 and CDR2: LGHDT, YNNKEL (reference sequence).

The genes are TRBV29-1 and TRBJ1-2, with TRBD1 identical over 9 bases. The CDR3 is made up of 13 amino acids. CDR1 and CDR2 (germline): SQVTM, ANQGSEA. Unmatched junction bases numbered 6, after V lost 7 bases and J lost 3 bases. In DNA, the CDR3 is TGCAGCGCTGGGACAGGGTCGGACTATGGCTACACCTTC. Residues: CSAGTGSDYGYTF.

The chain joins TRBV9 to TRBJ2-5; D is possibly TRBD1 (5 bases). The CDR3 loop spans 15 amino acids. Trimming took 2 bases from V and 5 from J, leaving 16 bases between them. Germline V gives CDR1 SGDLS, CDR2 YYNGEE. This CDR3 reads CASSVDSFIGETQYF. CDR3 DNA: TGTGCCAGCAGCGTCGACAGTTTCATTGGGGAGACCCAGTACTTC.

In nucleotides, the CDR3 is TGTGCCAGCAGCTCGGGGTCAGACCAAGAGACCCAGTACTTC. This translates into CASSSGSDQETQYF. The V and J genes are TRBV5-4 and TRBJ2-5, with a weak D call TRBD2 (5 bases). With 3 bases removed from V and 0 bases from J, the gap between germline ends came to 9 bases. The CDR3 is 14 amino acids. The germline CDR1 and CDR2 sequences are SGHNT and YYREEE (reference sequence). The whole variable domain, filled in from reference TRBV5-4 and TRBJ2-5, reads ETGVTQSPTHLIKTRGQQVTLRCSSQSGHNTVSWYQQALGQGPQFIFQYYREEENGRGNFPPRFSGLQFPNYSSELNVNALELDDSALYLCASSSGSDQETQYFGPGTRLLVL.

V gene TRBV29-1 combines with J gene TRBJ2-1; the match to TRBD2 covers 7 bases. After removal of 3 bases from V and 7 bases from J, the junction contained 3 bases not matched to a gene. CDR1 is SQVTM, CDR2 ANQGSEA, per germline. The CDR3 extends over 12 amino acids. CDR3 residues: CSVDGLVNEQFF. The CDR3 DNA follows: TGCAGCGTTGACGGACTAGTGAATGAGCAGTTCTTC.

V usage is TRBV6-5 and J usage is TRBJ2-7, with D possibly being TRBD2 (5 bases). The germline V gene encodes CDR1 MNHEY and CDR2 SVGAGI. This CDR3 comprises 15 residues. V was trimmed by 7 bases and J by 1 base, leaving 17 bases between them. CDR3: CASTSRTGLSYEQYF. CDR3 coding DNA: TGTGCCAGCACCTCTAGGACTGGACTTTCCTACGAGCAGTACTTC.

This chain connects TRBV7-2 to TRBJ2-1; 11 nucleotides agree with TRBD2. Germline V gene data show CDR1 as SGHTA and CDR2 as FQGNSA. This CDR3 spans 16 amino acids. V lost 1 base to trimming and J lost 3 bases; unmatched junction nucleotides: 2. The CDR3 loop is CASSLEGLADYNEQFF. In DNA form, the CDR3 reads TGTGCCAGCAGCTTAGAGGGACTAGCGGACTACAATGAGCAGTTCTTC.

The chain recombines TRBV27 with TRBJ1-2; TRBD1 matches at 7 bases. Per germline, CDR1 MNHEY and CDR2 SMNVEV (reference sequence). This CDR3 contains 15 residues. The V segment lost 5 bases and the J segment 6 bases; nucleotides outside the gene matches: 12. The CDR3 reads CASSGQGGIGNGYTF. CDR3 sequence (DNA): TGTGCCAGCAGTGGCCAGGGGGGTATTGGGAATGGCTACACCTTC.

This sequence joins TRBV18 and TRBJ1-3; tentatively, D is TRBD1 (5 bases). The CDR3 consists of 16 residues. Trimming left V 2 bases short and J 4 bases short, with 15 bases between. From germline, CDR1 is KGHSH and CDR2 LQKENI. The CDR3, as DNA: TGTGCCAGCTCACCAGTGGCGGGGCAGGGAGGAAACACCATATATTTT. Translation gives CASSPVAGQGGNTIYF.

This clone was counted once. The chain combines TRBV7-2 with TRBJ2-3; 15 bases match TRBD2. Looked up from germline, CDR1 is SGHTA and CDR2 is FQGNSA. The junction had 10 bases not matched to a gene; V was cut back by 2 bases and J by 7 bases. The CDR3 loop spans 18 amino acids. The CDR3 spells CASSLTPGLAGGTNTQYF. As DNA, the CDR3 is TGTGCCAGCAGCTTAACACCGGGACTAGCGGGGGGTACGAATACGCAGTATTTT.

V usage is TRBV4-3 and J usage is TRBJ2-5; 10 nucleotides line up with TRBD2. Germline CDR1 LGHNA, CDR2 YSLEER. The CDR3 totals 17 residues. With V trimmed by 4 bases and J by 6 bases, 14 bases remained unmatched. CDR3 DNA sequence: TGCGCCAGCAGCCCAAGGAATTCGGGACTAGCGAGAAAGACCCAGTACTTC. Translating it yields CASSPRNSGLARKTQYF.

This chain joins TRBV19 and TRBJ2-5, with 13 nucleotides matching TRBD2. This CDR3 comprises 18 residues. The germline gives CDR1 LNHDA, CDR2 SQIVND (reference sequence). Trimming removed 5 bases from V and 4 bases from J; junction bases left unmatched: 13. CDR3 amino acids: CASSGWTSGSGGGETQYF. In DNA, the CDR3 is TGTGCCAGTAGTGGGTGGACTAGCGGGAGTGGGGGAGGAGAGACCCAGTACTTC.